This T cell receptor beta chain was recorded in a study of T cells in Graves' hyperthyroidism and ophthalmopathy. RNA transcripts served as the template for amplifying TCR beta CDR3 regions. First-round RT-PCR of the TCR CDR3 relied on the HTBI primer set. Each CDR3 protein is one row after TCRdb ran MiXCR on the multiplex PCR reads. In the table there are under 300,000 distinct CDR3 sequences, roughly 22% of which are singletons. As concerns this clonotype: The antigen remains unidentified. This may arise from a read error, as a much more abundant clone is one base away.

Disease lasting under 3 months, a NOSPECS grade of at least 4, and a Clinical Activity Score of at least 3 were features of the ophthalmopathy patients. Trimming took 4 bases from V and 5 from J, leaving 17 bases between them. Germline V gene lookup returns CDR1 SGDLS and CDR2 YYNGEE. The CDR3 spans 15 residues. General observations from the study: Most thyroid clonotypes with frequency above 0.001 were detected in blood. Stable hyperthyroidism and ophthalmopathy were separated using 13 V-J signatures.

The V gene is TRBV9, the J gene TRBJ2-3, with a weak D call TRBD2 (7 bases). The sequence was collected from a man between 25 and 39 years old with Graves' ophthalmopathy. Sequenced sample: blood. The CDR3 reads CASSTQGGEVDTQYF. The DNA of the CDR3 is TGTGCCAGCAGCACCCAAGGGGGGGAGGTAGATACGCAGTATTTT.